The present TCR beta chain was sequenced within a study of T cell responses to AZD1222 COVID-19 vaccine. Study-wide results and limits: Close to half of spike-specific TCRs reportedly recognize unmutated variant regions. Regions 160-218 and 743-854 dominated among vaccine-associated CD4 TCRs spanning spike. Rises in breadth and depth of Spike-specific TCRs came after two AZD1222 doses. No repertoire was sampled before or during the peak T cell response, only after it.

Libraries were prepared by immunoSEQ multiplex PCR; TCRdb keeps only in-frame clonotypes and omits some of them. The data show about 120,000 clones, approximately 88% seen once. V lost 5 bases to trimming and J lost 0 bases; unmatched junction nucleotides: 3. Per the germline V gene, CDR1 is KGHSH and CDR2 is LQKENI. This CDR3 spans 16 amino acids. Note on this clone: Its target is unknown.

The J gene is TRBJ1-3, the V gene TRBV18; 11 bases align to TRBD1. The TCR originated in an adult who received the AZD1222 COVID-19 vaccine. Material: peripheral blood, obtained 28 days after the second AZD1222 dose. In DNA, the CDR3 is TGTGCCAGCTCAGTGGGACAGGGGGGCTCTGGAAACACCATATATTTT. Amino acids: CASSVGQGGSGNTIYF.